The 13 T cell receptor beta chains given below trace back to one sample, sequenced in a study of blood T cell repertoires in COVID-19. Profiling relied on immunoSEQ multiplex PCR, and the TCRdb table lists in-frame clones only, not all of them. The sample holds around 270,000 clones, about four fifths seen once. The sequencing input was peripheral blood. All receptors derive from a person aged 70 to 85 with COVID-19, enrolled during active disease.

V is TRBV5-5 and J is TRBJ2-2, with TRBD2 matching over 9 bases. V shed 4 bases, J shed 6 bases, and the junction held 10 bases outside the gene matches. The CDR3 contains 16 residues. The V gene's germline CDR1 is SGHKS and CDR2 YYEKEE (reference sequence). The chain's CDR3 is CASSPGTSNFAGELFF. CDR3 sequence (DNA): TGTGCCAGCAGCCCCGGGACTAGCAACTTTGCCGGGGAGCTGTTTTTT.

The CDR3: CASKRRDTAYEQYF. The CDR3 nucleotides read TGTGCCAGCAAACGCCGGGACACCGCCTACGAGCAGTACTTC. The rearrangement links TRBV19 to TRBJ2-7, with D possibly TRBD1 on 6 matching bases. This CDR3 is 14 amino acids long. The ends were cut back, 9 bases at V and 2 bases at J, with 17 bases in the middle. CDR1 LNHDA and CDR2 SQIVND come from the germline V gene (reference sequence).

The chain is built from TRBV4-1 and TRBJ1-2, with a tentative D call TRBD1 (5 bases). The V end was cut by 0 bases, the J end by 8 bases, with 16 bases between. The CDR3 is 15 residues long. Per germline, CDR1 MGHRA and CDR2 YSYEKL. CDR3 in DNA: TGCGCCAGCAGCCAAGATCGCTCAGGGTTTTTCGGCTACACCTTC. This codes for CASSQDRSGFFGYTF.

This chain joins TRBV15 and TRBJ1-4; the D is unclear. V was cut by 0 bases and J by 5 bases, with 10 bases left in between. CDR1 LNHNV and CDR2 YYDKDF come from the germline V gene (reference sequence). This CDR3 is 15 amino acids long. CDR3 region: CATSRDRVGNEKLFF. DNA of the CDR3: TGTGCCACCAGCAGAGATCGGGTCGGGAATGAAAAACTGTTTTTT.

The genes are TRBV10-3 and TRBJ2-7; 11 bases are shared with TRBD2. The germline V gene has CDR1 ENHRY and CDR2 SYGVKD. V was clipped by 3 bases and J by 2 bases; unmatched bases: 0. This CDR3 contains 14 residues. This chain's CDR3 is CAISELAGAYEQYF. The CDR3 DNA follows: TGTGCCATCAGTGAACTAGCGGGGGCCTACGAGCAGTACTTC.

This chain connects TRBV19 to TRBJ1-1; TRBD1 matches at 7 bases. Germline V gene lookup returns CDR1 LNHDA and CDR2 SQIVND (reference sequence). The CDR3 extends over 16 amino acids. V dropped 3 bases and J dropped 2; count of bases not matched to a gene: 9. In nucleotides, the CDR3 is TGTGCCAGTAGTATTAGAGGGGGCAGATCTAACACTGAAGCTTTCTTT. Residues: CASSIRGGRSNTEAFF. The complete variable domain, with remaining parts taken from reference TRBV19 and TRBJ1-1, reads DGGITQSPKYLFRKEGQNVTLSCEQNLNHDAMYWYRQDPGQGLRLIYYSQIVNDFQKGDIAEGYSVSREKKESFPLTVTSAQKNPTAFYLCASSIRGGRSNTEAFFGQGTRLTVV.

The chain has TRBV18 and TRBJ1-1; TRBD1 agrees at 9 bases. CDR3 size: 14 residues. CDR1 and CDR2 from the germline V gene are KGHSH and LQKENI. With V trimmed by 3 bases and J by 5 bases, 4 bases remained unmatched. The CDR3 DNA reads TGTGCCAGCTCACCTACAGGGGGCGAAACTGAAGCTTTCTTT. Protein sequence: CASSPTGGETEAFF.

V usage is TRBV3-1 (or the pseudogene TRBV3-2) and J usage is TRBJ2-7; D unresolved. CDR1 and CDR2 from the germline V gene are LGHDT and YNNKEL (reference sequence). Trimming took 0 bases from V and 6 from J, leaving 9 bases between them. The CDR3 sequence is 13 residues long. CDR3: CASSQELYGEQYF. The CDR3 coding sequence is TGTGCCAGCAGCCAAGAGTTATACGGCGAGCAGTACTTC.

J is TRBJ1-4 and V is TRBV7-5; TRBD1, as called in the table, went unchecked against the DNA. TRBV7-5 is recorded as a pseudogene. The CDR3 has 14 residues. The CDR3 DNA follows: TGTGTCAGAAGCTTAGGGGGACAGGGGGAAAAACTGTTTTTT. Protein sequence: CVRSLGGQGEKLFF.

V and J are TRBV4-3 and TRBJ2-5, with 7 bases matching TRBD1. Germline CDR1 and CDR2: LGHNA and YSLEER. V was clipped by 2 bases and J by 7 bases; unmatched bases: 7. The CDR3 is 14 residues long. CDR3 residues: CASSQNEGAGTQYF. The CDR3 coding sequence is TGCGCCAGCAGCCAAAACGAGGGGGCCGGGACCCAGTACTTC.

This clone was counted a few times. The chain recombines TRBV13 with TRBJ1-6, with D possibly TRBD1 on 5 matching bases. The CDR3 totals 15 residues. Germline V lookup: CDR1 PRHDT, CDR2 FYEKMQ (reference sequence). Trimming pared 2 bases from V and 8 bases from J, leaving 13 bases between. The DNA for the CDR3 is TGTGCCAGCAGCTTAACCGGCAGGGAGGATTCACCCCTCCACTTT. This translates into CASSLTGREDSPLHF.

The J gene is TRBJ2-3, the V gene TRBV7-3, with D possibly TRBD2 on 5 matching bases. The ends were cut back, 3 bases at V and 2 bases at J, with 15 bases in the middle. Germline-derived CDR1 and CDR2 are SGHTA and FQGTGA. The CDR3 is 16 amino acids. The CDR3 spells CASSLAGSGSTDTQYF. The CDR3 DNA reads TGTGCCAGCAGCTTGGCCGGCAGCGGCTCCACAGATACGCAGTATTTT.

The chain links TRBV9 to TRBJ2-2, with TRBD1 as a possible D gene (5 bases). The CDR3 is 15 residues long. Germline V gene sequence: CDR1 SGDLS, CDR2 YYNGEE. Trimming removed 2 bases from V and 5 bases from J, with 13 bases in between. The DNA of the CDR3 is TGTGCCAGCAGCGTCAGGGCAGGGTATACCGGGGAGCTGTTTTTT. Translated: CASSVRAGYTGELFF. The complete variable domain, with remaining parts taken from reference TRBV9 and TRBJ2-2, reads DSGVTQTPKHLITATGQRVTLRCSPRSGDLSVYWYQQSLDQGLQFLIQYYNGEERAKGNILERFSAQQFPDLHSELNLSSLELGDSALYFCASSVRAGYTGELFFGEGSRLTVL.